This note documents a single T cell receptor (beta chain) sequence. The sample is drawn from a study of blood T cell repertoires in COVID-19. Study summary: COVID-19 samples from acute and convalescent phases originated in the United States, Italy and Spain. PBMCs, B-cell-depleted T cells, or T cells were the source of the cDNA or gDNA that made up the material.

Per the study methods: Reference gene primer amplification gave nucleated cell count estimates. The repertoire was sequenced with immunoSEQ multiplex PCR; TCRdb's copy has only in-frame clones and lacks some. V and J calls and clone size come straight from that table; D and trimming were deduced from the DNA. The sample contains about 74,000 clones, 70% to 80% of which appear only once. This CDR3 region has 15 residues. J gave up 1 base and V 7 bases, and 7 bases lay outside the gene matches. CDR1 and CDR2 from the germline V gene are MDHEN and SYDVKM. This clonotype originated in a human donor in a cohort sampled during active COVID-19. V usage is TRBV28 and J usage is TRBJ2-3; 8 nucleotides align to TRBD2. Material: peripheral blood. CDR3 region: CASNGGGRGTDTQYF. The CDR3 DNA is TGTGCCAGCAACGGCGGGGGGCGTGGCACAGATACGCAGTATTTT.